The 26 T cell receptor beta chains reported below all come from one sample, sequenced in a study of T cell changes during pregnancy in multiple sclerosis. The repertoire was sequenced with immunoSEQ multiplex PCR; TCRdb's copy has only in-frame clones and lacks some. Of fewer than 70,000 clones listed, around 94% were seen once; the top ten hold 2.5% to 3.5%. The material sequenced was CD8+ T cells from peripheral blood mononuclear cells, taken in the third trimester of pregnancy. The receptor source for this set is a female donor in good health, enrolled as a control in a pregnancy study.

The J gene is TRBJ2-1, the V gene TRBV9; 7 bases match TRBD2. The V and J ends lost 1 base and 7 bases, in that order; junction bases with no gene match: 5. The germline V gene encodes CDR1 SGDLS and CDR2 YYNGEE. The CDR3 sequence is 14 residues long. CDR3: CASSVQLAMNEQFF. DNA for the CDR3: TGTGCCAGCAGCGTACAACTAGCGATGAATGAGCAGTTCTTC.

V gene TRBV9 combines with J gene TRBJ2-1; TRBD1 agrees at 7 bases. Germline CDR1 is SGDLS and CDR2 is YYNGEE. The CDR3 runs 13 residues. Trimming cost V 3 bases and J 9 bases; bases outside gene matches: 6. CDR3 sequence: CASSDRGRGEQFF. The CDR3 nucleotides are TGTGCCAGCAGCGACAGGGGTCGGGGTGAGCAGTTCTTC.

The J gene is TRBJ1-2, the V gene TRBV7-9, with 8 bases matching TRBD1. Trimming at V came to 1 base and at J to 4 bases, leaving 2 bases not matched to a gene. The CDR3 is made up of 14 amino acids. In germline, CDR1 is SEHNR, CDR2 FQNEAQ (reference sequence). The DNA for the CDR3 is TGTGCCAGCAGCTTAGGGCAGGGGGCCTATGGCTACACCTTC. Translation gives CASSLGQGAYGYTF.

This chain uses TRBV27 with TRBJ2-7; D is possibly TRBD2 (6 bases). The CDR3 is made up of 13 amino acids. From germline, CDR1 is MNHEY and CDR2 SMNVEV (reference sequence). V lost 1 base, J lost 4 bases, and 8 bases lay in between. The CDR3: CASSLFGGYEQYF. The CDR3 DNA reads as TGTGCCAGCAGTTTATTTGGGGGGTACGAGCAGTACTTC.

V gene TRBV6-6 combines with J gene TRBJ2-4; TRBD1 aligns across 8 bases. From germline, CDR1 is MNHNY and CDR2 SVGAGI (reference sequence). There are 15 residues in the CDR3. The V gene end was trimmed by 6 bases and the J gene end by 5 bases; junction bases not matched to a gene: 9. The CDR3 nucleotides read TGTGCCAGCAGCCCCCGGGACAGGCGTGAAAACATTCAGTACTTC. Translated, it gives CASSPRDRRENIQYF.

This rearrangement joins TRBV2 to TRBJ1-2; D not resolved. CDR1 and CDR2 from the germline V gene are SNHLY and FYNNEI. This CDR3 has 14 amino acids. V was cut by 3 bases and J by 1 base, with 9 bases left in between. The CDR3 loop is CASSEEGYNYGYTF. Written as DNA, the CDR3 is TGTGCCAGCAGTGAGGAGGGATATAACTATGGCTACACCTTC.

The gene calls are TRBV29-1 and TRBJ2-6; 7 nucleotides align to TRBD2. Germline V gives CDR1 SQVTM, CDR2 ANQGSEA. After removal of 5 bases from V and 1 base from J, the junction contained 8 bases not matched to a gene. The length of the CDR3 is 16 residues. CDR3 residues: CSVFLGGFSGANVLTF. Here the CDR3 DNA reads TGCAGCGTTTTCCTGGGGGGGTTTTCTGGGGCCAACGTCCTGACTTTC.

The chain has TRBV27 and TRBJ1-1; D call uncertain. V was cut by 7 bases and J by 8 bases, with 11 bases left in between. CDR1 is MNHEY and CDR2 is SMNVEV in the germline V gene (reference sequence). This CDR3 has 11 amino acids. The CDR3 nucleotides are TGTGCCAGCACCGGCGGCCTCGAAGCTTTCTTT. Translated, it gives CASTGGLEAFF.

CDR3 in DNA: TGTGCCAGCAGTCCGGACAGGGAGAACACTGAAGCTTTCTTT. Translating gives CASSPDRENTEAFF. J is TRBJ1-1 and V is TRBV6-5; TRBD1 matches at 8 bases. V shed 5 bases, J shed 1 base, and the junction held 3 bases outside the gene matches. The CDR3 is made up of 14 amino acids. The germline V gene has CDR1 MNHEY and CDR2 SVGAGI.

The chain joins TRBV2 to TRBJ2-2; 11 nucleotides match TRBD2. The CDR3 is made up of 15 amino acids. Germline loops: CDR1 SNHLY, CDR2 FYNNEI. V shed 8 bases, J shed 5 bases, and the junction held 7 bases outside the gene matches. The CDR3 DNA follows: TGTGCCAGCCATGACCCTAGCGGGGGGACCGGGGAGCTGTTTTTT. Translated: CASHDPSGGTGELFF. The variable domain in full, with the rest retrieved from reference TRBV2 and TRBJ2-2, is EPEVTQTPSHQVTQMGQEVILRCVPISNHLYFYWYRQILGQKVEFLVSFYNNEISEKSEIFDDQFSVERPDGSNFTLKIRSTKLEDSAMYFCASHDPSGGTGELFFGEGSRLTVL.

V is TRBV27 and J is TRBJ1-2; the D gene is possibly TRBD1 (5 bases). Germline V gene data show CDR1 as MNHEY and CDR2 as SMNVEV (reference sequence). V was clipped by 4 bases and J by 6 bases, with 15 bases between them. The CDR3 loop spans 14 amino acids. CDR3 DNA: TGTGCCAGCAGTTCCCCCGACAGACCCGATGGCTACACCTTC. As protein: CASSSPDRPDGYTF.

V and J are TRBV9 and TRBJ1-1; perhaps TRBD1 as D (6 bases). Trimming shortened V by 3 bases and J by 5 bases, and 11 bases separated the two germline ends. From germline, CDR1 is SGDLS and CDR2 YYNGEE. The CDR3 has 13 residues. Written as DNA, the CDR3 is TGTGCCAGCAGCGCGGACAGCTCGACTGAAGCTTTCTTT. This sequence encodes CASSADSSTEAFF.

The rearrangement links TRBV6-5 to TRBJ2-7; 9 bases agree with TRBD1. CDR3 length: 15 amino acids. The germline V gene has CDR1 MNHEY and CDR2 SVGAGI. The V segment lost 0 bases and the J segment 3 bases; nucleotides outside the gene matches: 3. CDR3 sequence reads: CASSYSQDRGYEQYF. As DNA, the CDR3 is TGTGCCAGCAGTTACTCGCAGGACAGGGGCTACGAGCAGTACTTC.

CDR3 coding DNA: TGTGCCAGCAGCGTGGGGACTAGCGGGGGGGCCCCAGAGACCCAGTACTTC. Protein product: CASSVGTSGGAPETQYF. The chain recombines TRBV9 with TRBJ2-5; 16 nucleotides align to TRBD2. Germline CDR1 reads SGDLS; CDR2 reads YYNGEE. The CDR3 length is 17 residues. With V trimmed by 2 bases and J by 4 bases, 5 bases remained unmatched.

This clone was seen a single time. V is TRBV30 and J is TRBJ1-2, with D perhaps TRBD1 (6 bases). Germline V gene data show CDR1 as GTSNPN and CDR2 as SVGIG (reference sequence). The germline V and J ends were trimmed by 4 bases and 6 bases, with 24 bases remaining between them. The CDR3 runs to 16 residues. The CDR3 DNA is TGTGCCTGGAAGAAACCTTGGGTTGGACAGATCCATGGCTACACCTTC. Protein product: CAWKKPWVGQIHGYTF.

The CDR3 spells CASSVDLGLGTYNEQFF. CDR3 DNA sequence: TGTGCCAGCAGCGTAGATTTAGGACTAGGGACCTACAATGAGCAGTTCTTC. The gene calls are TRBV9 and TRBJ2-1; 7 positions agree with TRBD2. The germline CDR1 and CDR2 sequences are SGDLS and YYNGEE. The CDR3 consists of 17 residues. With 0 bases clipped from V and 2 bases from J, the junction kept 8 bases outside the gene matches.

J is TRBJ2-7 and V is TRBV11-3; D perhaps matches TRBD2 (5 bases). V lost 1 base and J 0 bases, leaving 7 bases between the germline ends. CDR3 length: 14 amino acids. Germline V gives CDR1 SGHNT, CDR2 YENEEA. The CDR3 DNA follows: TGTGCCAGCAGCTTAGTGGCGGGCTCCTACGAGCAGTACTTC. It codes for CASSLVAGSYEQYF.

This chain links TRBV4-2 with TRBJ2-7; D ambiguous. With 0 bases removed from V and 0 bases from J, the gap between germline ends came to 3 bases. Germline CDR1 LGHNA, CDR2 YNFKEQ. This CDR3 comprises 13 residues. The CDR3 protein is CASSQESSYEQYF. The CDR3 DNA follows: TGTGCCAGCAGCCAAGAGAGCTCCTACGAGCAGTACTTC.

The chain combines TRBV9 with TRBJ2-6; TRBD1 is a possible D gene (6 bases). V lost 3 bases and J 2 bases, leaving 12 bases between the germline ends. This CDR3 has 16 residues. Germline V gives CDR1 SGDLS, CDR2 YYNGEE. CDR3 protein: CASSGMSGAGANVLTF. DNA for the CDR3: TGTGCCAGCAGCGGGATGTCAGGGGCTGGGGCCAACGTCCTGACTTTC.

The chain's CDR3 is CASGTGTGAVNTEAFF. The CDR3 coding sequence is TGTGCTAGTGGCACCGGGACAGGGGCCGTGAACACTGAAGCTTTCTTT. V gene TRBV12-5 combines with J gene TRBJ1-1, with 10 bases aligning to TRBD1. Trimming cost V 6 bases and J 0 bases; bases outside gene matches: 7. Germline-derived CDR1 and CDR2 are LGHNT and FRNRAP. The CDR3 sequence is 16 residues long.

The gene calls are TRBV9 and TRBJ2-7; 8 nucleotides align to TRBD1. The J segment lost 3 bases and the V segment lost 4 bases, leaving 6 bases of the junction unmatched. Germline CDR1 is SGDLS and CDR2 is YYNGEE. The CDR3 has 14 residues. The CDR3 nucleotides are TGTGCCAGCAGCCCGAGGGACAGGAGCTACGAGCAGTACTTC. This translates into CASSPRDRSYEQYF.

This chain joins TRBV13 and TRBJ2-7; 9 nucleotides line up with TRBD1. The CDR3 is 14 amino acids. J lost 5 bases, V lost 6 bases, and 8 bases had no gene match. Looked up from germline, CDR1 is PRHDT and CDR2 is FYEKMQ (reference sequence). CDR3 region: CASSFTGGSDEQYF. DNA of the CDR3: TGTGCCAGCAGTTTTACAGGGGGCTCGGACGAGCAGTACTTC.

The chain carries TRBV4-1 and TRBJ1-1; D call uncertain. Looked up from germline, CDR1 is MGHRA and CDR2 is YSYEKL. V was pared by 0 bases and J by 0 bases, with 14 bases between. The CDR3 runs to 17 residues. The CDR3 reads CASSQESQNYLNTEAFF. For the CDR3, the DNA is TGCGCCAGCAGCCAAGAATCGCAGAATTATCTGAACACTGAAGCTTTCTTT.

Written as DNA, the CDR3 is TGTGCCATCAGTGAGTCGGCACAGGACATGAACACTGAAGCTTTCTTT. This codes for CAISESAQDMNTEAFF. The chain couples TRBV10-3 to TRBJ1-1; maybe TRBD1 (5 bases). The CDR3 sequence is 16 residues long. Trimming took 0 bases from V and 0 from J, leaving 11 bases between them. The germline CDR1 and CDR2 sequences are ENHRY and SYGVKD.

This clone was counted once. The rearrangement links TRBV7-6 to TRBJ2-2; 7 nucleotides align to TRBD1. The CDR3 totals 14 residues. The junction had 5 bases not matched to a gene; V was cut back by 5 bases and J by 5 bases. CDR1 is SGHVS and CDR2 is FNYEAQ in the germline V gene. Here the CDR3 DNA reads TGTGCCAGCAGCCCCCTACAGGGGACCGGGGAGCTGTTTTTT. Amino acids: CASSPLQGTGELFF.

This clone showed up just a few times. The chain recombines TRBV7-3 with TRBJ2-7, with D hard to call. This CDR3 is 15 amino acids long. Trimming pared 5 bases from V and 3 bases from J, leaving 17 bases between. Looked up from germline, CDR1 is SGHTA and CDR2 is FQGTGA. The CDR3 loop is CASSPPLLPNYEQYF. Written as DNA, the CDR3 is TGTGCCAGCAGCCCACCACTACTCCCCAACTACGAGCAGTACTTC.